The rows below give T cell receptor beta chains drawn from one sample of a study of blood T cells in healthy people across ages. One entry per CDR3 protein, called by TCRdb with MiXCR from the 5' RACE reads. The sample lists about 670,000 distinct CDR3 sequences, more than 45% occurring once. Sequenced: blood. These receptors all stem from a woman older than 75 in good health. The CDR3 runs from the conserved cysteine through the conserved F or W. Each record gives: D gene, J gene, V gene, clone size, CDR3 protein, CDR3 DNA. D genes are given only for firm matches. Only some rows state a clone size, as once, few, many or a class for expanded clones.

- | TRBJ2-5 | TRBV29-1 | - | CSAAWSDQETQYF | TGCAGCGCCGCGTGGAGTGACCAAGAGACCCAGTACTTC
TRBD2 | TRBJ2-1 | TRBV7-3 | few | CASSYSGGEQFF | TGTGCCAGCAGTTATAGCGGGGGGGAGCAGTTCTTC
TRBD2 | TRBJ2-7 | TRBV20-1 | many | CSARILAGANEQYF | TGCAGTGCTAGGATACTAGCGGGAGCCAACGAGCAGTACTTC
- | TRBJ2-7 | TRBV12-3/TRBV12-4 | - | CASSRDLRVSYEQYF | TGTGCCAGCAGTCGGGACTTGCGGGTATCCTACGAGCAGTACTTC
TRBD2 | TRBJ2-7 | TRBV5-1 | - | CASSRGELYYEQYF | TGCGCCAGCAGCCGGGGGGAGCTGTACTACGAGCAGTACTTC
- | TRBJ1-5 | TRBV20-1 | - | CSAGQLNQPQHF | TGCAGTGCGGGACAACTTAATCAGCCCCAGCATTTT
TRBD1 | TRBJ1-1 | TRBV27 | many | CASSQGTGYTDTEAFF | TGTGCCAGCAGTCAAGGGACAGGGTATACGGACACTGAAGCTTTCTTT
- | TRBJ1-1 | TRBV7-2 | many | CASSLVYTEAFF | TGTGCCAGCAGCTTGGTGTACACTGAAGCTTTCTTT
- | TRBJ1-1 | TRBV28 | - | CASTPRWRTEAFF | TGTGCCAGCACCCCAAGGTGGCGAACTGAAGCTTTCTTT
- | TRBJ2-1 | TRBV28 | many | CAIDPGSSYNEQFF | TGTGCCATAGACCCAGGGAGCTCCTACAATGAGCAGTTCTTC